The present T cell receptor (beta chain) was sequenced within a study of cytomegalovirus exposure and HLA in healthy donors. Points from the study as a whole: Later analysis suggested links between common viral pathogens and several top significant clusters. As immune exposure information, only CMV serostatus was available. Follow-up analysis later connected one missense variant in DCLRE1C with trimming of TCR beta V- and J-genes.

To note about this clone: Its antigen is undetermined.

A multiplex PCR was run with 60 Vbeta primers and 13 Jbeta primers. Assay used: immunoSEQ multiplex PCR; TCRdb lists only in-frame clones, some missing. This specimen shows fewer than 150,000 clones; the ten leading clones hold 2% to 3%. Germline V gene lookup returns CDR1 MNHEY and CDR2 SVGAGI. This CDR3 region has 15 residues. With 8 bases clipped from V and 2 bases from J, the junction kept 9 bases outside the gene matches. This chain links TRBV6-5 with TRBJ1-3; 7 bases fit TRBD1. The sequence derives from a man aged 40-50 years in good health and CMV-seronegative. The sequencing input was PBMCs. The CDR3 DNA is TGTGCCAGCTCAAGGACGGGACAGACTGGAAACACCATATATTTT. Amino acid sequence: CASSRTGQTGNTIYF.